Listed below are T cell receptor beta chains from one sample, sequenced in a study of vaccination and CD4 T cells after COVID-19. MiXCR was run by TCRdb on the PCR reads, yielding one entry per CDR3 protein. The top ten clones hold 9.5% to 15% of a sample with about 9,800 distinct CDR3 sequences, 38% of them seen once. Antigens of these TCRs are unknown. Sequenced sample: CD4+ T cells from blood, cultured in vitro. These receptors all stem from a human donor in good health. CDR3s include the opening cysteine and the closing phenylalanine or tryptophan. The order of the fields is D gene, CDR3 length, J gene, clone size, V gene, CDR3 DNA, CDR3 protein. The D gene is left open where the match is weak. Rows may omit the clone size; those that give it use once, few, many or a size class.

.	16	TRBJ1-2	.	TRBV6-5	TGTGCCAGCAGTTACTCGAGGGGGGGCCTGAGGGCTGGCTACACCTTC	CASSYSRGGLRAGYTF
.	14	TRBJ1-1	.	TRBV7-9	TGTGCCAGCAGCTTATACCTCACGAACACTGAAGCTTTCTTT	CASSLYLTNTEAFF
.	15	TRBJ1-2	medium-sized	TRBV27	TGTGCCAGCAGTTTAAGCCCAGGGGTGGTCTATGGCTACACCTTC	CASSLSPGVVYGYTF
.	13	TRBJ2-7	few	TRBV6-5	TGTGCCAGCAGTTCCCTCGGCTCCTACGAGCAGTACTTC	CASSSLGSYEQYF
TRBD2	14	TRBJ2-1	.	TRBV6-1	TGTGCCAGCAGAAACGGACTAGCGGACAATGAGCAGTTCTTC	CASRNGLADNEQFF
.	13	TRBJ2-7	.	TRBV4-3	TGCGCCAGCAGCCAAGATATTTCCTACGAGCAGTACTTC	CASSQDISYEQYF
.	10	TRBJ1-1	.	TRBV2	TGTGCCAGCAGTGTCGTTGAAGCTTTCTTT	CASSVVEAFF
.	13	TRBJ1-3	few	TRBV7-6	TGTGCCAGCGGTGCTATCAACGGAAACACCATATATTTT	CASGAINGNTIYF
.	11	TRBJ2-1	once	TRBV10-3	TGTGCCATCAGAAATGTTGATGAGCAGTTCTTC	CAIRNVDEQFF
.	12	TRBJ1-5	few	TRBV6-1	TGTGCCAGCTCGAACGGGGATCAGCCCCAGCATTTT	CASSNGDQPQHF
TRBD1	16	TRBJ1-5	.	TRBV5-1	TGCGCCAGCAGCCTCACAGGGGGCTATAGCAATCAGCCCCAGCATTTT	CASSLTGGYSNQPQHF
.	14	TRBJ2-3	.	TRBV7-2	TGTGCCAGCAGCAGAAGACCTCACACAGATACGCAGTATTTT	CASSRRPHTDTQYF
TRBD2	13	TRBJ2-1	medium-sized	TRBV20-1	TGCAGTGCTACCTCTAGCGGGAGTTATGAGCAGTTCTTC	CSATSSGSYEQFF
.	14	TRBJ2-3	once	TRBV4-1	TGCGCCAGCAGCCACCCGAATAGACCAGATACGCAGTATTTT	CASSHPNRPDTQYF
.	12	TRBJ1-2	.	TRBV28	TGTGCCAGCAGCGCGACGGTGTATGGCTACACCTTC	CASSATVYGYTF
.	14	TRBJ2-7	.	TRBV7-9	TGTGCCAGCAGCTTAGGACGGCTGGGGGGCGAGCAGTACTTC	CASSLGRLGGEQYF
.	15	TRBJ1-5	.	TRBV7-2	TGTGCCAGCAGCTTACAGCAGGGGCGCAATCAGCCCCAGCATTTT	CASSLQQGRNQPQHF
TRBD2	16	TRBJ2-3	few	TRBV7-2	TGTGCCAGCAGCTTAGGAGGGCGGGGGGGCAGGAATACGCAGTATTTT	CASSLGGRGGRNTQYF
.	12	TRBJ1-1	.	TRBV30	TGTGCCTGGAGTGTAAGATCCACTGAAGCTTTCTTT	CAWSVRSTEAFF
.	15	TRBJ2-2	few	TRBV6-2/TRBV6-3	TGTGCCAGCAGTTATGGACCTATGAACACCGGGGAGCTGTTTTTT	CASSYGPMNTGELFF
.	13	TRBJ2-3	few	TRBV19	TGTGCCAGTAGTATACTGCTCACAGATACGCAGTATTTT	CASSILLTDTQYF
.	15	TRBJ1-1	.	TRBV5-1	TGCGCCAGCAGCCCCGGCGGATCGGGGAACACTGAAGCTTTCTTT	CASSPGGSGNTEAFF
TRBD1	16	TRBJ2-7	.	TRBV28	TGTGCCAGTAGGCCAGGGACAGGGTTGAGGTACTACGAGCAGTACTTC	CASRPGTGLRYYEQYF
.	13	TRBJ2-4	few	TRBV10-1	TGCGCCAGCAGTGGCACCGCTACAGGGAGCAAGTACTTC	CASSGTATGSKYF